This entry features one T cell receptor beta chain sequence. Its specificity is not known. This record belongs to a study of cytomegalovirus exposure and HLA in healthy donors. Study-wide context: A prior study identified approximately 120 million unique TCR beta sequences from around 180 million T cells.

PCR involved 60 Vbeta and 13 Jbeta primers. Measured with immunoSEQ multiplex PCR; TCRdb has only the in-frame clones, and not every one. The sample has some 170,000 clones, more than 80% seen once. Germline CDR1 and CDR2: SGHNT and YYREEE (reference sequence). This CDR3 region has 15 residues. V lost 4 bases, J lost 5 bases, and 15 bases lay in between. Regarding the study as a whole: With DRB1 most and HLA-C fewest, TCR association rates differed between HLA loci in a later analysis. Among donors in an Asian-associated ancestry cluster, a later analysis reportedly found fewer N-insertions than the roughly 730-donor mean.

The receptor was isolated from a woman in her forties or fifties in good health and CMV-seronegative. V usage is TRBV5-4 and J usage is TRBJ1-4; weak D call: TRBD1 (6 bases). The specimen sequenced was PBMCs. CDR3 DNA sequence: TGTGCCAGCAGCCTTGTCGCGGGGGCCAATGAAAAACTGTTTTTT. It yields the protein CASSLVAGANEKLFF.